The 17 T cell receptor beta chains below come from one sample, sequenced in a study of beta chain features in type 1 diabetes. Expressed TCRB transcripts were sequenced because the entire RNA isolate underwent reverse transcription. Some clones are missing from TCRdb's copy, which holds only in-frame ones; the method was immunoSEQ multiplex PCR. The sample carries 310,000 or so clones, approximately 10% recorded once. Sequencing used naive CD4+ T cells from blood. The receptor source for this set is a woman aged 25 to 39 in good health.

This clone has only a few counts. This chain uses TRBV10-3 with TRBJ2-3, with 10 bases fitting TRBD1. This CDR3 comprises 13 residues. J was trimmed by 4 bases and V by 8 bases; bases with no gene match: 3. CDR1 ENHRY and CDR2 SYGVKD come from the germline V gene. CDR3 DNA: TGTGCCATCTCGGGACAGGGGTCAGATACGCAGTATTTT. As protein: CAISGQGSDTQYF.

This clone was detected a few times. The chain has TRBV5-4 and TRBJ1-1, with 7 bases aligning to TRBD1. CDR1 and CDR2 (germline): SGHNT, YYREEE (reference sequence). The CDR3 runs to 12 residues. Trimming cost V 1 base and J 11 bases; bases outside gene matches: 5. Here the CDR3 DNA reads TGTGCCAGCAGCTTGCCCCAGGGGGTCGCTTTCTTT. Its translation: CASSLPQGVAFF.

This chain joins TRBV4-3 and TRBJ2-3; 8 bases line up with TRBD2. Germline CDR1 is LGHNA and CDR2 is YSLEER. The trim removed 0 bases at V and 7 bases at J, leaving 6 bases unmatched. The CDR3 covers 15 residues. The CDR3: CASSQDPGGQNTQYF. Written as DNA, the CDR3 is TGCGCCAGCAGCCAAGATCCGGGAGGGCAAAATACGCAGTATTTT.

The chain employs TRBV29-1 and TRBJ1-4, with TRBD1 as a possible D gene (6 bases). Germline CDR1 and CDR2: SQVTM and ANQGSEA. CDR3 length: 13 residues. The V end lost 4 bases, the J end lost 8 bases, and 14 bases lay between the germline ends. CDR3 sequence: CSVVEGEGEKLFF. CDR3 bases: TGCAGCGTTGTCGAGGGGGAGGGGGAAAAACTGTTTTTT.

The rearrangement links TRBV28 to TRBJ1-3; D gene unclear. Trimming removed 2 bases at V and 5 bases at J, with 13 bases between. The CDR3 is made up of 15 amino acids. The germline gives CDR1 MDHEN, CDR2 SYDVKM. The CDR3 DNA reads TGTGCCAGCAGTTTACCCCTACAGAGTAGAAACACCATATATTTT. Translation: CASSLPLQSRNTIYF.

This clone was picked up a small number of times. The chain recombines TRBV4-3 with TRBJ2-1; D may be TRBD2 (6 bases). Trimming shortened V by 5 bases and J by 1 base, and 18 bases separated the two germline ends. The CDR3 covers 17 residues. The germline V gene has CDR1 LGHNA and CDR2 YSLEER. CDR3 bases: TGCGCCAGCAGCTTAGGAGCGTCTAGCGCGTCCTACAATGAGCAGTTCTTC. It codes for CASSLGASSASYNEQFF.

V and J are TRBV5-1 and TRBJ1-1; possibly TRBD1 for D (5 bases). The CDR3 is 14 residues long. The ends were cut back, 7 bases at V and 0 bases at J, with 13 bases in the middle. CDR1 is SGHRS and CDR2 is YFSETQ in the germline V gene. The CDR3 DNA follows: TGCGCCAGCGCCCCGACAGCCATGAACACTGAAGCTTTCTTT. This sequence encodes CASAPTAMNTEAFF.

The CDR3 nucleotides are TGTGCCAGCAGATTGGGAGTTGGCGATGAGCAGTTCTTC. As protein: CASRLGVGDEQFF. This chain uses TRBV6-6 with TRBJ2-1; D is perhaps TRBD2 (5 bases). Germline V gives CDR1 MNHNY, CDR2 SVGAGI (reference sequence). The CDR3 totals 13 residues. The germline V and J ends were trimmed by 6 bases and 8 bases, with 14 bases remaining between them.

J is TRBJ2-1 and V is TRBV21-1; TRBD2 was called by the table and not checked on the DNA. TRBV21-1 is assigned pseudogene status. The CDR3 contains 10 residues. The CDR3 region is CASSTTMLFF. The CDR3 DNA is TGTGCCAGCAGCACTACCATGCTGTTCTTC.

There are a few counts of this clone. The chain has TRBV18 and TRBJ2-5, with D possibly TRBD1 on 5 matching bases. This CDR3 is built from 14 residues. CDR1 is KGHSH and CDR2 is LQKENI in the germline V gene. The germline V and J ends were trimmed by 1 base and 3 bases, with 9 bases remaining between them. The CDR3 region has the DNA TGTGCCAGCTCACCACGAGCCAGGGAAGAGACCCAGTACTTC. Translation gives CASSPRAREETQYF.

The chain is built from TRBV7-8 and TRBJ1-2; 7 nucleotides agree with TRBD1. There are 15 residues in the CDR3. Germline V gene sequence: CDR1 SGHVS, CDR2 FQNEAQ. Trimming took 0 bases from V and 8 from J; bases not matched to a gene: 9. The CDR3 here is CASSLAGDRGGGYTF. CDR3 DNA: TGTGCCAGCAGCTTAGCAGGGGACAGAGGCGGGGGCTACACCTTC.

This clone turned up a few times. The chain is built from TRBV7-9 and TRBJ1-1, with D possibly matching TRBD1 (5 bases). Per germline, CDR1 SEHNR and CDR2 FQNEAQ (reference sequence). The CDR3 totals 14 residues. The germline V and J ends were trimmed by 7 bases and 4 bases, with 16 bases remaining between them. The CDR3 protein is CASTIGVGGTEAFF. The DNA of the CDR3 is TGTGCCAGCACCATAGGGGTCGGGGGCACTGAAGCTTTCTTT.

This clone has just a few counts. The genes are TRBV9 and TRBJ2-5; D possibly corresponds to TRBD1 (5 bases). The CDR3 extends over 15 amino acids. V lost 3 bases to trimming and J lost 4 bases, with 16 bases between them. Germline V gives CDR1 SGDLS, CDR2 YYNGEE. CDR3: CASSANRNSRETQYF. In nucleotides, the CDR3 is TGTGCCAGCAGCGCCAACAGGAACTCCCGAGAGACCCAGTACTTC.

This clone was detected only a few times. This chain links TRBV30 with TRBJ1-1; D call uncertain. CDR1 GTSNPN and CDR2 SVGIG come from the germline V gene (reference sequence). The V end was cut by 0 bases, the J end by 0 bases, with 8 bases between. The CDR3 is 14 amino acids. The chain's CDR3 is CAWSVVQMNTEAFF. The DNA for the CDR3 is TGTGCCTGGAGTGTTGTACAGATGAACACTGAAGCTTTCTTT.

The CDR3 DNA reads TGTGCCATCAGGGACAGGGGCTCCTACGAGCAGTACTTC. Translation gives CAIRDRGSYEQYF. This sequence joins TRBV6-5 and TRBJ2-7; 10 nucleotides line up with TRBD1. The V and J ends lost 10 bases and 0 bases, in that order; junction bases with no gene match: 3. This CDR3 has 13 amino acids. The germline V gene has CDR1 MNHEY and CDR2 SVGAGI.

The table lists this clone with a few counts. Other DNA sequences within the sample encode an identical CDR3. The chain has TRBV9 and TRBJ2-5; D is unclear. The CDR3 loop spans 14 amino acids. Trimming pared 0 bases from V and 0 bases from J, leaving 6 bases between. CDR1 and CDR2 from the germline V gene are SGDLS and YYNGEE. In DNA, the CDR3 is TGTGCCAGCAGCGTAGGCGGCAACCAAGAGACCCAGTACTTC. It translates to CASSVGGNQETQYF.

This sequence joins TRBV4-1 and TRBJ2-1; 7 nucleotides match TRBD2. The germline gives CDR1 MGHRA, CDR2 YSYEKL. Trimming at V came to 4 bases and at J to 0 bases, leaving 9 bases not matched to a gene. The CDR3 is made up of 17 amino acids. CDR3 nucleotide sequence: TGCGCCAGCAGCCCGCGACTAGCCCTAAACTCCTACAATGAGCAGTTCTTC. Translating it yields CASSPRLALNSYNEQFF.